This TCR beta chain was retrieved from a study of blood T cell repertoires in COVID-19. Study-level information: Acute and convalescent COVID-19 specimens originated in the United States, Italy and Spain. Nucleic acid was either cDNA or gDNA, and it came from T cells, B-cell-depleted T cells, or PBMCs.

Methods used by the authors: Amplification of reference gene primers was used by the study to estimate nucleated cell counts. TCRdb's table, derived via immunoSEQ multiplex PCR, lists solely in-frame clones and lacks some. V and J calls and clone size are given by that table; D and trimming were obtained from the DNA. The sample contains over 250,000 clones, around 82% of which appear only once. This CDR3 comprises 15 residues. V lost 2 bases, J lost 1 base, and 11 bases lay in between. Germline-derived CDR1 and CDR2 are MNHEY and SVGAGI. The sequenced material came from peripheral blood. This sequence joins TRBV6-5 and TRBJ1-1; D is perhaps TRBD1 (6 bases). This clonotype was obtained from a woman in her forties or fifties who had recovered from COVID-19. CDR3 loop: CASSYMRTANTEAFF. The CDR3 nucleotides read TGTGCCAGCAGTTACATGAGGACAGCGAACACTGAAGCTTTCTTT.